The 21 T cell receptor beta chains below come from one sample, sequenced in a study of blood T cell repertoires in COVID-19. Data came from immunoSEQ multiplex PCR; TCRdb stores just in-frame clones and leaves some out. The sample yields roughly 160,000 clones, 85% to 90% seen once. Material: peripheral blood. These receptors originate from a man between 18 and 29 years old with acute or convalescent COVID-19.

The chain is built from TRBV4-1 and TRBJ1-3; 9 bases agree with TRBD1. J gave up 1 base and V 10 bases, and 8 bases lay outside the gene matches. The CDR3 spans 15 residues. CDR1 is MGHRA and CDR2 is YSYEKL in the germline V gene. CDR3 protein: CATRQGERSGNTIYF. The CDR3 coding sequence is TGCGCCACCCGACAGGGGGAACGATCTGGAAACACCATATATTTT.

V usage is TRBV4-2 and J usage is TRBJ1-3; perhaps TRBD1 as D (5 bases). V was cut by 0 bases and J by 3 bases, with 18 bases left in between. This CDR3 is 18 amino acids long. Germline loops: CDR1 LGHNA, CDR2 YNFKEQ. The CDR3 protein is CASSQEGEAGGRGNTIYF. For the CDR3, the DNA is TGTGCCAGCAGCCAAGAGGGGGAGGCAGGCGGGCGTGGAAACACCATATATTTT.

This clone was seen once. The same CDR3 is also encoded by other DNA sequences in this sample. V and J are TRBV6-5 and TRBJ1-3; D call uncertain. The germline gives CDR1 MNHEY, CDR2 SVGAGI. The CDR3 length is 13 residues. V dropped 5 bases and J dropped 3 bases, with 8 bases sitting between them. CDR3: CASSRTDGNTIYF. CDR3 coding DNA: TGTGCCAGCAGTCGGACTGATGGAAACACCATATATTTT.

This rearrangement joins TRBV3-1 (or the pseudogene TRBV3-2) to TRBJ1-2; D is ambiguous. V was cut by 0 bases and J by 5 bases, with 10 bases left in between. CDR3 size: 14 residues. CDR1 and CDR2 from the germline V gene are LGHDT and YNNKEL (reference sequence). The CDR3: CASSQDTQIYGYTF. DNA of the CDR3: TGTGCCAGCAGCCAAGATACACAAATTTATGGCTACACCTTC.

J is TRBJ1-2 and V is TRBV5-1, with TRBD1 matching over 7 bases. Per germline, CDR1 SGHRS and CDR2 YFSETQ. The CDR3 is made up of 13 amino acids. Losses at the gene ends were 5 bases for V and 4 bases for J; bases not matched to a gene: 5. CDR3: CASSSGQSYGYTF. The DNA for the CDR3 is TGCGCCAGCAGTTCGGGACAGAGCTATGGCTACACCTTC.

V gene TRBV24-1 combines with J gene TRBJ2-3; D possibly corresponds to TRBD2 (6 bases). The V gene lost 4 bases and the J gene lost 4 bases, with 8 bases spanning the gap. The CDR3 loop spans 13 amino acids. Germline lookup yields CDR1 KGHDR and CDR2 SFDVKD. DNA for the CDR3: TGTGCCACCAGTGACGGGAGACCAGATACGCAGTATTTT. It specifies CATSDGRPDTQYF.

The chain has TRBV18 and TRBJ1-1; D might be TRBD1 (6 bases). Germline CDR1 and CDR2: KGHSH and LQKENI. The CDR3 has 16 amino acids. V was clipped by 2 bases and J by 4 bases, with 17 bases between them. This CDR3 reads CASSPSQEGGLTEAFF. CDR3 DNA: TGTGCCAGCTCACCAAGTCAGGAGGGGGGGCTCACTGAAGCTTTCTTT.

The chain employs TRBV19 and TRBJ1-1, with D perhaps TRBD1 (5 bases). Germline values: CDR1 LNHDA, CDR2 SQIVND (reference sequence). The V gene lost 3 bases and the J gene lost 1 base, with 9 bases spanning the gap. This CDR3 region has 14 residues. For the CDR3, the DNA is TGTGCCAGTAGTATGGACACGACGAACACTGAAGCTTTCTTT. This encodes CASSMDTTNTEAFF.

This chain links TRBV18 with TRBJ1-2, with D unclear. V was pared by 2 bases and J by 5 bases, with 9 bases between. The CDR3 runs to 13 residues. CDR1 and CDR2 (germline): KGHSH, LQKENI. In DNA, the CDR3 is TGTGCCAGCTCACCATCAGGAAGTTATGGCTACACCTTC. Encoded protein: CASSPSGSYGYTF.

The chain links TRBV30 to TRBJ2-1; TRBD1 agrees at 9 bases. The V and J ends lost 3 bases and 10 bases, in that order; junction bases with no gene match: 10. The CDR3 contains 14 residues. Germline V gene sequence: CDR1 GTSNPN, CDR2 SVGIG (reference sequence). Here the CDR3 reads CAWRGQGYDGEQFF. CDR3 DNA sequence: TGTGCCTGGAGGGGACAGGGATATGATGGGGAGCAGTTCTTC.

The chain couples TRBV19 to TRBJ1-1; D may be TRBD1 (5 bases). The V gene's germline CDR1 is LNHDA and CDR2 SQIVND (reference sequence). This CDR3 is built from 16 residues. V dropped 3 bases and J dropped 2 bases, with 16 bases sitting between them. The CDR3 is CASSMHRGGPNTEAFF. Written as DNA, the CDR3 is TGTGCCAGTAGTATGCACCGGGGGGGACCAAACACTGAAGCTTTCTTT.

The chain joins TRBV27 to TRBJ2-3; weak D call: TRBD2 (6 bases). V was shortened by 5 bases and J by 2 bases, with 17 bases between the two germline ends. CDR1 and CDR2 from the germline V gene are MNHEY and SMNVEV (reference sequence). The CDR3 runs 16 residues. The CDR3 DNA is TGTGCCAGCAGTCCACTAGCCCCTGGCATCACAGATACGCAGTATTTT. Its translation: CASSPLAPGITDTQYF.

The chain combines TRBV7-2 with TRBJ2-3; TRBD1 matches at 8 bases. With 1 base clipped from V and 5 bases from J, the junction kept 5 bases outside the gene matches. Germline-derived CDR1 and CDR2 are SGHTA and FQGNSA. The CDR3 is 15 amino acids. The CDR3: CASSLGGRGQDTQYF. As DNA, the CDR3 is TGTGCCAGCAGCTTAGGGGGCAGGGGGCAAGATACGCAGTATTTT.

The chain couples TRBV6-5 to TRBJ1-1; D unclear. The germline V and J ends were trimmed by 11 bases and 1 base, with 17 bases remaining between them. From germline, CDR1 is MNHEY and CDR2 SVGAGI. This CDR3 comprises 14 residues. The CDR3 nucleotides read TGTGCCGGGAGCCATCGGACGGAGAACACTGAAGCTTTCTTT. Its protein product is CAGSHRTENTEAFF.

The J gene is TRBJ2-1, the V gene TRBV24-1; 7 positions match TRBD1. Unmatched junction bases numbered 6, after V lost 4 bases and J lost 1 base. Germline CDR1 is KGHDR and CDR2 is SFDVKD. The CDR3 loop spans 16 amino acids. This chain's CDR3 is CATSERSGGSYNEQFF. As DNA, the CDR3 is TGTGCCACCAGTGAGCGATCAGGGGGATCCTACAATGAGCAGTTCTTC.

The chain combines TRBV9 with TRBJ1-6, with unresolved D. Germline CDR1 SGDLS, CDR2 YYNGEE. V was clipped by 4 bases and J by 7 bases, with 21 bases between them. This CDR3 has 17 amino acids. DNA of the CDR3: TGTGCCAGCAGCCCCTCTCCGGGGAGGGAACCAAATTCACCCCTCCACTTT. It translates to CASSPSPGREPNSPLHF. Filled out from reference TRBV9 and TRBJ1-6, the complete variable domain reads DSGVTQTPKHLITATGQRVTLRCSPRSGDLSVYWYQQSLDQGLQFLIQYYNGEERAKGNILERFSAQQFPDLHSELNLSSLELGDSALYFCASSPSPGREPNSPLHFGNGTRLTVT.

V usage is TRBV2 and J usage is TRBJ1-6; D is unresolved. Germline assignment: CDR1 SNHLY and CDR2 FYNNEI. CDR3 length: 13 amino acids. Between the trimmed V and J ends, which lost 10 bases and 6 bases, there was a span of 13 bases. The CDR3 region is CATKVTFNSPLHF. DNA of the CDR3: TGTGCCACCAAAGTTACTTTTAATTCACCCCTCCACTTT.

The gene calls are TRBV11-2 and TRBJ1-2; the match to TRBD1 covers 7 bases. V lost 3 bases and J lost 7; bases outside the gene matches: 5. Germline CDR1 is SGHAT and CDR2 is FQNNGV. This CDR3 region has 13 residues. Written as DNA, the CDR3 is TGTGCCAGCAGCTTCCGACAGGGCCTTGGCTACACCTTC. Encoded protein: CASSFRQGLGYTF.

The CDR3 protein is CASSRRGRNTEAFF. The DNA for the CDR3 is TGTGCCAGCAGTCGAAGGGGGCGCAACACTGAAGCTTTCTTT. This chain links TRBV27 with TRBJ1-1; 7 bases map to TRBD1. V dropped 5 bases and J dropped 2; count of bases not matched to a gene: 5. The CDR3 is 14 residues long. Germline-derived CDR1 and CDR2 are MNHEY and SMNVEV (reference sequence).

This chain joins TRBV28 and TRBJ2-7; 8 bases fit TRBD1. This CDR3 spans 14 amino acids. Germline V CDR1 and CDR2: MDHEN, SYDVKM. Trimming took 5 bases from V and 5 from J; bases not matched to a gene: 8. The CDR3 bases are TGTGCCAGCAGTGCTGGGGCAGGGGGCCACGAGCAGTACGTC. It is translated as CASSAGAGGHEQYV.

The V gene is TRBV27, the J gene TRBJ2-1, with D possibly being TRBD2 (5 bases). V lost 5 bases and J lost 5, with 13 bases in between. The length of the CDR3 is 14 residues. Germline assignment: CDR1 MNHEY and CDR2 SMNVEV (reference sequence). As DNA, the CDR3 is TGTGCCAGCAGTGAACATACTAGGGACAATGAGCAGTTCTTC. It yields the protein CASSEHTRDNEQFF.